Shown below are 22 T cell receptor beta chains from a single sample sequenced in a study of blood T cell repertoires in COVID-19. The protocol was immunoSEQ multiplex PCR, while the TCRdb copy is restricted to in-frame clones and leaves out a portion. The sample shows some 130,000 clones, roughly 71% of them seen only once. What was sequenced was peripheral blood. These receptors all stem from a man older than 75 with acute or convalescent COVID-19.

Written as DNA, the CDR3 is TGTGCCAGCAGCCCAATGCCCGCAATACTTGGGGCCAACGTCCTGACTTTC. It codes for CASSPMPAILGANVLTF. The V gene is TRBV7-6, the J gene TRBJ2-6; D unclear. The CDR3 covers 17 residues. The germline V and J ends were trimmed by 5 bases and 3 bases, with 17 bases remaining between them. Germline CDR1 is SGHVS and CDR2 is FNYEAQ.

CDR3 residues: CASSYPAGGVTGELFF. DNA for the CDR3: TGTGCCAGCAGTTACCCTGCGGGGGGAGTCACCGGGGAGCTGTTTTTT. The chain has TRBV6-2 or TRBV6-3 and TRBJ2-2; 8 positions agree with TRBD2. V shed 2 bases and J 4 bases; nucleotides not matched to a gene: 6. CDR3 length: 16 amino acids. Germline CDR1 MNHEY, CDR2 SVGEGT.

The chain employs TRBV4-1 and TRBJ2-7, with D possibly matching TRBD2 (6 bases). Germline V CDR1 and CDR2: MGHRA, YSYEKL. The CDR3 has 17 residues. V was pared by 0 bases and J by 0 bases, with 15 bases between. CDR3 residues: CASSQDAILGSSYEQYF. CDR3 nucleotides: TGCGCCAGCAGCCAAGACGCTATTCTCGGGAGCTCCTACGAGCAGTACTTC.

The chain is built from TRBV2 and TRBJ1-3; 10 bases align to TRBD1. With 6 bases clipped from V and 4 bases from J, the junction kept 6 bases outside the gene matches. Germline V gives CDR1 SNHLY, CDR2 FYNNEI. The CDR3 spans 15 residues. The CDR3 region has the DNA TGTGCCAGCAGCGCGAGGACAGGGGGAGGAAACACCATATATTTT. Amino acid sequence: CASSARTGGGNTIYF.

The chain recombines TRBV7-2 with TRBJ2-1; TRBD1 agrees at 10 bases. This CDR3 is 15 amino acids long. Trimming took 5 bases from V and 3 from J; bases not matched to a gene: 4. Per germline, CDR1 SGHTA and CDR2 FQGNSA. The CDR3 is CASSGGTGVYNEQFF. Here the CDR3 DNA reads TGTGCCAGCAGCGGTGGGACAGGGGTCTACAATGAGCAGTTCTTC.

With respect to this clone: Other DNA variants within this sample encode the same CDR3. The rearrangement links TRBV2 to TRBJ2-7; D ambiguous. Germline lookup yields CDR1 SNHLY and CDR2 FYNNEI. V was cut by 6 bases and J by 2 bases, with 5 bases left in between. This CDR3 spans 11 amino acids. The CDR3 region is CASSVTYEQYF. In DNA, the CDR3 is TGTGCCAGCAGCGTTACCTACGAGCAGTACTTC.

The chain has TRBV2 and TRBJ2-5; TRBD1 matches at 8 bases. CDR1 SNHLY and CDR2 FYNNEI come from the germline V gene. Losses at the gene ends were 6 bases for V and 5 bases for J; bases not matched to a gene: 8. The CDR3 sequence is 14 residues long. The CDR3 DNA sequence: TGTGCCAGCAGGAAAGGACAGGGCGGCGAGACCCAGTACTTC. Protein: CASRKGQGGETQYF.

The CDR3 region is CASSYGLANYNEQFF. The CDR3 DNA follows: TGTGCCAGCTCGTACGGACTAGCGAACTACAATGAGCAGTTCTTC. J is TRBJ2-1 and V is TRBV18, with 9 bases that match TRBD2. This CDR3 is 15 amino acids long. CDR1 and CDR2 (germline): KGHSH, LQKENI. V lost 6 bases and J lost 3; bases outside the gene matches: 6.

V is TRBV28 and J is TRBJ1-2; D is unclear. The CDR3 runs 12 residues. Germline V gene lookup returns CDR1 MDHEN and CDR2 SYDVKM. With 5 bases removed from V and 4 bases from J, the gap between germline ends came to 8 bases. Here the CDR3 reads CASSPRAYGYTF. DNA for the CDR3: TGTGCCAGCAGTCCGAGGGCCTATGGCTACACCTTC.

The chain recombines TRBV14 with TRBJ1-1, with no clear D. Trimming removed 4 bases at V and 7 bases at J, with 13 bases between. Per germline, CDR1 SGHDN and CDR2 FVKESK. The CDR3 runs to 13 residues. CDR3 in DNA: TGTGCCAGCAGCCCTAGAGGGCCGGGTGAAGCTTTCTTT. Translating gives CASSPRGPGEAFF. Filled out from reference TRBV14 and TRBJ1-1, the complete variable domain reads EAGVTQFPSHSVIEKGQTVTLRCDPISGHDNLYWYRRVMGKEIKFLLHFVKESKQDESGMPNNRFLAERTGGTYSTLKVQPAELEDSGVYFCASSPRGPGEAFFGQGTRLTVV.

In nucleotides, the CDR3 is TGCGCCAGCAGCCCACCGACTAGCGGGGGACCAGATACGCAGTATTTT. This translates into CASSPPTSGGPDTQYF. The genes are TRBV5-1 and TRBJ2-3, with 12 bases matching TRBD2. CDR1 and CDR2 (germline): SGHRS, YFSETQ. Trimming took 4 bases from V and 4 from J; bases not matched to a gene: 7. The CDR3 runs 16 residues.

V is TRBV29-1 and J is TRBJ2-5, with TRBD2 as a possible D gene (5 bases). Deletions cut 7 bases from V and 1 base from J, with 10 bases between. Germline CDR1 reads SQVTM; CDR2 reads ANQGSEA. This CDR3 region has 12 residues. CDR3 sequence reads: CSAREGQETQYF. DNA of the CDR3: TGCAGCGCCAGAGAGGGCCAAGAGACCCAGTACTTC.

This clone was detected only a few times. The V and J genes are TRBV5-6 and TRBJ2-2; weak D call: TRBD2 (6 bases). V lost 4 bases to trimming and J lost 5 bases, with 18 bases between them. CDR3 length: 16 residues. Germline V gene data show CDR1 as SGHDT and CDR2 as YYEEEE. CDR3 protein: CASSVGLWSVTGELFF. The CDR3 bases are TGTGCCAGCAGCGTGGGACTGTGGTCCGTTACCGGGGAGCTGTTTTTT.

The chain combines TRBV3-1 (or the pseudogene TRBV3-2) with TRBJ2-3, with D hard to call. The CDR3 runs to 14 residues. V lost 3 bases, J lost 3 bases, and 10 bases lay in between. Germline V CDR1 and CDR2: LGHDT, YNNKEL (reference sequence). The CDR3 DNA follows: TGTGCCAGCAGCCAGGCCCCCGGGACAGATACGCAGTATTTT. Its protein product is CASSQAPGTDTQYF.

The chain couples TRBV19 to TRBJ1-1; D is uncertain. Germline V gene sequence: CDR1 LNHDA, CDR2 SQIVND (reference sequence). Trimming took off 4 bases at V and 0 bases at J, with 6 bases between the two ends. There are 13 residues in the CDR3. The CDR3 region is CASSSTLNTEAFF. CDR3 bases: TGTGCCAGTAGTAGTACACTGAACACTGAAGCTTTCTTT.

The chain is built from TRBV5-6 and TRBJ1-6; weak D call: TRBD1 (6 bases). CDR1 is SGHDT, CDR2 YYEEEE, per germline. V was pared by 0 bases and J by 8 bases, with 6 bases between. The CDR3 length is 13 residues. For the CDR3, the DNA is TGTGCCAGCAGCTTGGCAGGGGATTCACCCCTCCACTTT. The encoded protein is CASSLAGDSPLHF. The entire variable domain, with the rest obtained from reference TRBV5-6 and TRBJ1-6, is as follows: DAGVTQSPTHLIKTRGQQVTLRCSPKSGHDTVSWYQQALGQGPQFIFQYYEEEERQRGNFPDRFSGHQFPNYSSELNVNALLLGDSALYLCASSLAGDSPLHFGNGTRLTVT.

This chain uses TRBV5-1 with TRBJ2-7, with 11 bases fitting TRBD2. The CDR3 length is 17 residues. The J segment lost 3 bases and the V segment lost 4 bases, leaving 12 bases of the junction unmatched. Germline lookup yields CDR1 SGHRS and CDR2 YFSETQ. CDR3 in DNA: TGCGCCAGCAGCGCCTCGCCGGGACTAGCGGCACTCTACGAGCAGTACTTC. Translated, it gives CASSASPGLAALYEQYF.

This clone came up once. The CDR3 is CASSLGLAETQYF. The CDR3 DNA reads as TGCGCCAGCAGCCTCGGACTAGCGGAGACCCAGTACTTC. The chain couples TRBV4-3 to TRBJ2-5, with 9 positions matching TRBD2. After removal of 4 bases from V and 5 bases from J, the junction contained 2 bases not matched to a gene. The germline CDR1 and CDR2 sequences are LGHNA and YSLEER. This CDR3 contains 13 residues.

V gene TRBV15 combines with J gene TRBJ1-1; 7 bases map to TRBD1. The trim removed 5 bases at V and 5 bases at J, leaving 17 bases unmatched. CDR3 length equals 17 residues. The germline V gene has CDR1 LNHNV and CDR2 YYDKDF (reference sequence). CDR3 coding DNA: TGTGCCACCAGCCAGAGGCGAGGGGGCAATCTGAGGACTGAAGCTTTCTTT. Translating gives CATSQRRGGNLRTEAFF.

CDR3 in amino acids: CASSISSGAYNEQFF. CDR3 DNA sequence: TGTGCCAGTAGTATTTCTAGCGGGGCTTACAATGAGCAGTTCTTC. V gene TRBV19 combines with J gene TRBJ2-1; 9 bases fit TRBD2. Germline loops: CDR1 LNHDA, CDR2 SQIVND (reference sequence). V shed 3 bases, J shed 4 bases, and the junction held 4 bases outside the gene matches. The CDR3 covers 15 residues.

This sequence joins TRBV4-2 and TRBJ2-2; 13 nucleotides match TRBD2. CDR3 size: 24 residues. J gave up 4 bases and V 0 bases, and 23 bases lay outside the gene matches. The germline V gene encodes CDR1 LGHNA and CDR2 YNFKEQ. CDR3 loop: CASSQDFPGRDSGLAGRGTGELFF. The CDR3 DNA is TGTGCCAGCAGCCAAGATTTCCCGGGGAGGGATTCGGGACTAGCGGGGCGGGGCACCGGGGAGCTGTTTTTT.

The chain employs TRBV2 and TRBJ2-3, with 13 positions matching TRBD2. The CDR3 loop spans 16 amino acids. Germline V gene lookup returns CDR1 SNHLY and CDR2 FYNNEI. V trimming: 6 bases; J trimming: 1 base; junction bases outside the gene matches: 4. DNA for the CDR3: TGTGCCAGCAGGAAAGGACTAGCGGGGGGCACAGATACGCAGTATTTT. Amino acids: CASRKGLAGGTDTQYF.